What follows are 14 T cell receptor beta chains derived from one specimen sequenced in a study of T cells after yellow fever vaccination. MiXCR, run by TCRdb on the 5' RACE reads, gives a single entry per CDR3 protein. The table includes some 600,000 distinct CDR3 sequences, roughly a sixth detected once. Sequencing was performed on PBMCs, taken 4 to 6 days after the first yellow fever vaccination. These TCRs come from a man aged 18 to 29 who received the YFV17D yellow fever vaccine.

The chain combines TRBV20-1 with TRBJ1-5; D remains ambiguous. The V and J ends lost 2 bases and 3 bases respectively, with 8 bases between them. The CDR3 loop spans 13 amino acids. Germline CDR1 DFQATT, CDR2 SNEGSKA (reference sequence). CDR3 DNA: TGCAGTGCTAGACAGGACTACAATCAGCCCCAGCATTTT. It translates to CSARQDYNQPQHF.

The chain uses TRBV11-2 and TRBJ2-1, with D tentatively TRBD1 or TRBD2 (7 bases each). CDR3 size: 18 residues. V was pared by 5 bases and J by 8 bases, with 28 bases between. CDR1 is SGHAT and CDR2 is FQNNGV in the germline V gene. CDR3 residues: CASSPGGAGYGVIDEQFF. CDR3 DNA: TGTGCCAGCAGCCCAGGGGGGGCAGGGTATGGGGTCATCGATGAGCAGTTCTTC. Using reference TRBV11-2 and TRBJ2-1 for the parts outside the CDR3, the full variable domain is EAGVAQSPRYKIIEKRQSVAFWCNPISGHATLYWYQQILGQGPKLLIQFQNNGVVDDSQLPKDRFSAERLKGVDSTLKIQPAKLEDSAVYLCASSPGGAGYGVIDEQFFGPGTRLTVL.

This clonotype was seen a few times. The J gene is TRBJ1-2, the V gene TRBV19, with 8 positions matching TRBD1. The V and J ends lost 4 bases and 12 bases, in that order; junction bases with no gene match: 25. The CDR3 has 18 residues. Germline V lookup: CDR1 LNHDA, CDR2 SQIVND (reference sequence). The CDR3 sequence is CASSTHADRGRKALGDTF. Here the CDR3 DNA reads TGTGCCAGTAGTACCCATGCCGACAGGGGACGTAAAGCTCTTGGGGACACCTTC.

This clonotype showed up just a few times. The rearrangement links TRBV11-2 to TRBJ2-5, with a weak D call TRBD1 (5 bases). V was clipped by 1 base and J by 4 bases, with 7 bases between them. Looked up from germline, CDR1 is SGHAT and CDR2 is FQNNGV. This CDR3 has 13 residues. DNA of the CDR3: TGTGCCAGCAGCTTAGGACAGCCAGAGACCCAGTACTTC. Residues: CASSLGQPETQYF.

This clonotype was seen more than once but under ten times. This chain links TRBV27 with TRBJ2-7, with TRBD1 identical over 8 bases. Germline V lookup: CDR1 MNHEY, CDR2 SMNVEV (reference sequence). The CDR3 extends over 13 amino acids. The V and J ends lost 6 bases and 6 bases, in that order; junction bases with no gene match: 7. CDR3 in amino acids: CASRTITGGEQYV. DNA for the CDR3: TGTGCCAGCAGGACTATAACAGGGGGCGAGCAGTACGTC.

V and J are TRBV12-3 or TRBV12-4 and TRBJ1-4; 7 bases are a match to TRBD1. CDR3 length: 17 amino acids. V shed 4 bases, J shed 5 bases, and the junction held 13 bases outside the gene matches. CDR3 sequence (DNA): TGTGCCAGCAGTTCGTTCCCTCCGGGACAGTTAAATGAAAAACTGTTTTTT. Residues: CASSSFPPGQLNEKLFF.

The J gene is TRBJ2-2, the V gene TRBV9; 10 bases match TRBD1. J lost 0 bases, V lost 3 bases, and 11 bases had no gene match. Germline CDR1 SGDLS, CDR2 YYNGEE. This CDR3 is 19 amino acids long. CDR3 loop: CASSALPWTGGSNTGELFF. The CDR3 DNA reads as TGTGCCAGCAGCGCACTCCCCTGGACAGGGGGGTCGAACACCGGGGAGCTGTTTTTT.

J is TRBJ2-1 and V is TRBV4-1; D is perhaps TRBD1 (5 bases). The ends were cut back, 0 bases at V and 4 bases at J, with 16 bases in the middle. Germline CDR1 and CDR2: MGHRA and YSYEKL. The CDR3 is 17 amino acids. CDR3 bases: TGCGCCAGCAGCCAAGATGAGTACAGGTATCTATACAATGAGCAGTTCTTC. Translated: CASSQDEYRYLYNEQFF.

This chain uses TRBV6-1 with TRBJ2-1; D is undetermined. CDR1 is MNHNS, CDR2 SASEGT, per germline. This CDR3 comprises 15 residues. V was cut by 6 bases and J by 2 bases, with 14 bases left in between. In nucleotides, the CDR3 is TGTGCCAGCAGCCCCAGCAGCGCTACCTACAATGAGCAGTTCTTC. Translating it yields CASSPSSATYNEQFF.

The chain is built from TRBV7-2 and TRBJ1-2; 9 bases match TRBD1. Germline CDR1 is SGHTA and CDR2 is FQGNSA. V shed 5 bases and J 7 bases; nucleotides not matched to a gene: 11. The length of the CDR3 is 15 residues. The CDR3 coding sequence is TGTGCCAGCAGCATTCGGAGGGGACAGGGAAGTGGCTACACCTTC. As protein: CASSIRRGQGSGYTF.

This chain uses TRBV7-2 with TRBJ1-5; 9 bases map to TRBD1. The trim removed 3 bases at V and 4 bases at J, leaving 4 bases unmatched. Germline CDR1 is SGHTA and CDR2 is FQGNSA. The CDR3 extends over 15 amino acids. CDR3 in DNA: TGTGCCAGCAGCTTGGGGACAGGGCAAAATCAGCCCCAGCATTTT. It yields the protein CASSLGTGQNQPQHF.

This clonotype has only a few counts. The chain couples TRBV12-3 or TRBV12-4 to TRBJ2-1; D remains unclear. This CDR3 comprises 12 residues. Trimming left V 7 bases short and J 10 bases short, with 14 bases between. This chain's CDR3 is CASTQGGREQFF. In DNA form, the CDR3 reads TGTGCCAGCACCCAAGGTGGCAGAGAGCAGTTCTTC.

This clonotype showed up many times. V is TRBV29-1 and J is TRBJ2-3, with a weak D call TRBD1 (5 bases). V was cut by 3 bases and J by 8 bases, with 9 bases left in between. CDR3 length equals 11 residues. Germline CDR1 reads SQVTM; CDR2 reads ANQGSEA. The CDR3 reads CSVDVQATQYF. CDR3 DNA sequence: TGCAGCGTTGACGTACAGGCTACGCAGTATTTT.

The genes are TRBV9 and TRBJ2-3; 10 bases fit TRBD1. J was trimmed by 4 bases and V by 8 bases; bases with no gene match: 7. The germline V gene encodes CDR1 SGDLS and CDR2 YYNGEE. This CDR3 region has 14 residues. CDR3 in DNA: TGTGCCAGTGCCGGGACAGGGGTACCAGATACGCAGTATTTT. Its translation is CASAGTGVPDTQYF.